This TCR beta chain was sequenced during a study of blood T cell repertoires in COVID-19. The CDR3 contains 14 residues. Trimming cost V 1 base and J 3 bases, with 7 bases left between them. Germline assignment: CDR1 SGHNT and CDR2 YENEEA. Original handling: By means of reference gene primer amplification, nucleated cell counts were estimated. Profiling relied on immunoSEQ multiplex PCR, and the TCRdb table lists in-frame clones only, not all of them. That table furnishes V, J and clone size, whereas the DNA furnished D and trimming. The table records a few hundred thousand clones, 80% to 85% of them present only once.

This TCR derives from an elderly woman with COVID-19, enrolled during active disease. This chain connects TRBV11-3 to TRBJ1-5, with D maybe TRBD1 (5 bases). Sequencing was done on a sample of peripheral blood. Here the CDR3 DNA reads TGTGCCAGCAGCTTAGCCAGGGTCAATCAGCCCCAGCATTTT. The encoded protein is CASSLARVNQPQHF.